These 27 T cell receptor beta chains share one sample of origin, sequenced in a study of response to subunit inactivated influenza vaccine. TCRdb recomputed calls from the RT-PCR reads with MiXCR, one row per CDR3 protein. Among over 150,000 distinct CDR3 sequences listed, 9.5% to 12% were seen once. Source: CD8+ T cells sorted from PBMCs, taken 23 to 25 months after vaccination. These receptor sequences come from a man between 50 and 69 years old who received an inactivated influenza vaccine.

V and J are TRBV3-1 and TRBJ2-1, with 12 bases fitting TRBD2. J was trimmed by 0 bases and V by 3 bases; bases with no gene match: 6. There are 18 residues in the CDR3. CDR1 is LGHDT, CDR2 YNNKEL, per germline (reference sequence). Here the CDR3 reads CASSHWTSGISSYNEQFF. CDR3 bases: TGTGCCAGCAGCCATTGGACTAGCGGGATATCCTCCTACAATGAGCAGTTCTTC.

This clonotype was found a few times. The chain combines TRBV20-1 with TRBJ2-7, with D possibly TRBD1 on 6 matching bases. Trimming shortened V by 8 bases and J by 0 bases, and 11 bases separated the two germline ends. CDR3 size: 12 residues. Looked up from germline, CDR1 is DFQATT and CDR2 is SNEGSKA (reference sequence). DNA of the CDR3: TGCAGTACAAGGACAGACTCCTACGAGCAGTACTTC. This sequence encodes CSTRTDSYEQYF.

This clonotype turned up a few times. This chain uses TRBV29-1 with TRBJ2-7; no reliable D call. The CDR3 runs 11 residues. V was cut by 4 bases and J by 7 bases, with 11 bases left in between. Germline loops: CDR1 SQVTM, CDR2 ANQGSEA. CDR3 nucleotide sequence: TGCAGCGTTGGACATGAGGCGGAGCAGTACTTC. This encodes CSVGHEAEQYF.

This sequence joins TRBV6-4 and TRBJ2-7; D remains unclear. CDR1 and CDR2 (germline): MRHNA, SNTAGT. This CDR3 spans 13 amino acids. V shed 7 bases and J shed 2 bases, with 12 bases lying between them. The CDR3 DNA reads TGTGCCAGCATGGGGTTAGGGACCTACGAGCAGTACTTC. It is translated as CASMGLGTYEQYF.

There are a few counts of this clonotype. V is TRBV5-1 and J is TRBJ1-1; a weak D match, TRBD1 (5 bases). Germline V gene lookup returns CDR1 SGHRS and CDR2 YFSETQ. The CDR3 is 16 residues long. V lost 0 bases and J lost 0, with 12 bases in between. The CDR3 bases are TGCGCCAGCAGCTTGGGACAGCTGGACCTGAACACTGAAGCTTTCTTT. Protein sequence: CASSLGQLDLNTEAFF.

A few counts support this clonotype. The chain joins TRBV4-3 to TRBJ1-5; unclear D gene. This CDR3 contains 13 residues. Germline values: CDR1 LGHNA, CDR2 YSLEER. V gave up 6 bases and J gave up 2 bases, with 8 bases separating them. Here the CDR3 reads CASSPSGNQPQHF. CDR3 sequence (DNA): TGCGCCAGCAGTCCATCCGGCAATCAGCCCCAGCATTTT.

This clonotype has a handful of counts. V is TRBV11-2 and J is TRBJ2-5, with 8 bases fitting TRBD1. CDR1 is SGHAT and CDR2 is FQNNGV in the germline V gene. The CDR3 spans 16 residues. V gave up 7 bases and J gave up 3 bases; unmatched junction bases: 13. The CDR3 loop reads CASTKTGTGDEETQYF. CDR3 nucleotides: TGTGCCAGCACCAAAACCGGGACAGGAGATGAAGAGACCCAGTACTTC.

V is TRBV12-3 or TRBV12-4 and J is TRBJ2-1; 10 bases are shared with TRBD1. V lost 5 bases to trimming and J lost 8 bases; unmatched junction nucleotides: 9. The CDR3 length is 15 residues. The CDR3 reads CASSLRQGAMYEQFF. In nucleotides, the CDR3 is TGTGCCAGCAGTCTACGACAGGGGGCTATGTATGAGCAGTTCTTC.

This clonotype was seen more than once but under ten times. The chain combines TRBV12-3 or TRBV12-4 with TRBJ1-1, with 11 bases identical to TRBD1. The CDR3 is 15 amino acids. J lost 9 bases, V lost 4 bases, and 10 bases had no gene match. CDR3 in amino acids: CASSSLNQDRGQAFF. The CDR3, as DNA: TGTGCCAGCAGTTCCCTAAACCAGGACAGGGGGCAAGCTTTCTTT.

This clonotype was seen only a few times. The CDR3 nucleotides read TGCGCCAGCAGCTTGGCAGGTCCCCCAGCCGGGCGCGGCGAGCAGTACTTC. This gives the protein CASSLAGPPAGRGEQYF. The V and J genes are TRBV5-1 and TRBJ2-7; D is uncertain. The CDR3 sequence is 17 residues long. Trimming stripped 0 bases from V and 6 bases from J, with 22 bases between. Germline assignment: CDR1 SGHRS and CDR2 YFSETQ.

The CDR3 protein is CASSDQQGVAGTIYF. In nucleotides, the CDR3 is TGTGCCAGCAGTGACCAACAGGGGGTCGCGGGCACCATATATTTT. This sequence joins TRBV25-1 and TRBJ1-3, with 8 bases lining up with TRBD1. The CDR3 is made up of 15 amino acids. V dropped 3 bases and J dropped 9; count of bases not matched to a gene: 10. Germline CDR1 and CDR2: MGHDK and SYGVNS.

The chain couples TRBV11-2 to TRBJ2-7, with 9 bases matching TRBD1. The ends lost 1 base at V and 5 bases at J; junction bases unmatched: 6. The CDR3 has 15 residues. Per germline, CDR1 SGHAT and CDR2 FQNNGV. CDR3 residues: CASSLVGQGINEQYF. The CDR3 bases are TGTGCCAGCAGCTTAGTGGGACAGGGTATAAACGAGCAGTACTTC.

In this sample, this clonotype turned up a few times. The chain links TRBV4-2 to TRBJ2-1; D is unresolved. Germline CDR1 is LGHNA and CDR2 is YNFKEQ. Trimming pared 2 bases from V and 5 bases from J, leaving 10 bases between. The CDR3 is 14 amino acids. The CDR3 region has the DNA TGTGCCAGCAGCCAATTTGCATCCAACAATGAGCAGTTCTTC. This translates into CASSQFASNNEQFF.

This clonotype was detected only a few times. This chain links TRBV27 with TRBJ1-2; TRBD1 matches at 7 bases. Germline CDR1 MNHEY, CDR2 SMNVEV (reference sequence). Unmatched junction bases numbered 11, after V lost 5 bases and J lost 5 bases. The CDR3 loop spans 15 amino acids. The CDR3 spells CASSNLGGAGYGYTF. The CDR3, as DNA: TGTGCCAGCAGTAACTTAGGGGGCGCAGGGTATGGCTACACCTTC.

The genes are TRBV11-2 and TRBJ2-3; D tentatively reads TRBD1 or TRBD2 (6 bases each). Trimming cost V 0 bases and J 5 bases, with 15 bases left between them. This CDR3 comprises 16 residues. Per germline, CDR1 SGHAT and CDR2 FQNNGV. In DNA, the CDR3 is TGTGCCAGCAGCTTAGATGCAGGGGCGGGAAGAGATACGCAGTATTTT. Its translation: CASSLDAGAGRDTQYF.

This clonotype appeared many times. This rearrangement joins TRBV15 to TRBJ2-1, with unresolved D. Germline CDR1 is LNHNV and CDR2 is YYDKDF (reference sequence). V lost 0 bases and J 3 bases, leaving 9 bases between the germline ends. There are 15 residues in the CDR3. As DNA, the CDR3 is TGTGCCACCAGCAGAGAAGGACGACTCTACAATGAGCAGTTCTTC. Translation: CATSREGRLYNEQFF.

This clonotype was seen at least ten times. This chain connects TRBV4-3 to TRBJ2-5; unclear D gene. CDR1 LGHNA and CDR2 YSLEER come from the germline V gene. The CDR3 covers 18 residues. V was shortened by 0 bases and J by 5 bases, with 22 bases between the two germline ends. This CDR3 is CASSQDPPSGATSETQYF. The CDR3 DNA reads TGCGCCAGCAGCCAAGATCCTCCCAGTGGAGCGACTTCGGAGACCCAGTACTTC.

There are a few counts of this clonotype. V and J are TRBV12-5 and TRBJ2-5; no clear D gene. Deletions cut 2 bases from V and 5 bases from J, with 9 bases between. The CDR3 covers 13 residues. Germline lookup yields CDR1 LGHNT and CDR2 FRNRAP. CDR3 in amino acids: CASGLSGLETQYF. CDR3 in DNA: TGTGCTAGTGGTTTGTCCGGGTTGGAGACCCAGTACTTC.

Worth noting for this clonotype: A much bigger clone sits one base away, suggesting this may be a read error. The rearrangement joins TRBV29-1 to TRBJ2-7; maybe TRBD1 (5 bases). The CDR3 is 13 amino acids. CDR1 and CDR2 from the germline V gene are SQVTM and ANQGSEA. CDR3: CCVGQGVAYEQYF. In DNA, the CDR3 is TGCTGCGTTGGGCAGGGTGTAGCCTACGAGCAGTACTTC.

Concerning this clonotype: Possible read error: a much larger clone is one base away. V gene TRBV29-1 combines with J gene TRBJ2-1; TRBD2 aligns across 8 bases. Germline V gene lookup returns CDR1 SQVTM and CDR2 ANQGSEA. After removal of 2 bases from V and 6 bases from J, the junction contained 6 bases not matched to a gene. This CDR3 region has 14 residues. The CDR3, as DNA: TGCAGCGTTGAACCGGGACTAGAGGGCAATGAGCAGTTCTTC. This gives the protein CSVEPGLEGNEQFF.

This chain connects TRBV7-8 to TRBJ2-3, with 10 bases fitting TRBD2. The germline gives CDR1 SGHVS, CDR2 FQNEAQ. The ends lost 4 bases at V and 2 bases at J; junction bases unmatched: 6. The CDR3 contains 16 residues. CDR3 bases: TGTGCCAGCAGCTCCAAGGGACTAGCGCTCACAGATACGCAGTATTTT. Residues: CASSSKGLALTDTQYF.

In this sample, this clonotype turned up many times. The genes are TRBV6-1 and TRBJ2-5; TRBD2 aligns across 7 bases. The CDR3 is 15 residues long. Germline CDR1 is MNHNS and CDR2 is SASEGT. The ends lost 10 bases at V and 4 bases at J; junction bases unmatched: 15. CDR3 sequence reads: CATKLGGAGRETQYF. The CDR3 DNA sequence: TGTGCCACCAAGCTTGGCGGAGCGGGGCGAGAGACCCAGTACTTC.

This clonotype was seen many times. This chain's CDR3 is CSVGLKTTDTQYF. The CDR3 coding sequence is TGCAGCGTTGGACTAAAAACGACAGATACGCAGTATTTT. The V gene is TRBV29-1, the J gene TRBJ2-3, with D tentatively TRBD2 (5 bases). Germline V gene sequence: CDR1 SQVTM, CDR2 ANQGSEA. CDR3 length equals 13 residues. The germline V and J ends were trimmed by 4 bases and 3 bases, with 11 bases remaining between them.

The chain carries TRBV21-1 and TRBJ2-2; the D call in the table, TRBD2, was not verified against the DNA. TRBV21-1 is annotated as a pseudogene. The CDR3 spans 19 residues. The CDR3 DNA reads TGTGCCAGCAGCAACCTAACTAGCGGGGGGGCAAAGAGGGCCGGGGAGCTGTTTTTT. This encodes CASSNLTSGGAKRAGELFF.

The rearrangement uses TRBV6-2 or TRBV6-3 and TRBJ1-2; D is perhaps TRBD1 (6 bases). The CDR3 loop spans 16 amino acids. Looked up from germline, CDR1 is MNHEY and CDR2 is SVGEGT. V shed 0 bases and J shed 5 bases, with 16 bases lying between them. The CDR3 DNA reads TGTGCCAGCAGTTACTCTACTGTTACAGGGTCGTATGGCTACACCTTC. It translates to CASSYSTVTGSYGYTF.

In this sample, this clonotype turned up a few times. The chain combines TRBV2 with TRBJ2-7; D gene uncertain. This CDR3 region has 11 residues. Germline-derived CDR1 and CDR2 are SNHLY and FYNNEI. Between the trimmed V and J ends, which lost 8 bases and 0 bases, there was a span of 5 bases. CDR3 sequence: CASDTSYEQYF. CDR3 DNA: TGTGCCAGCGACACCTCCTACGAGCAGTACTTC.

This chain joins TRBV12-3 or TRBV12-4 and TRBJ2-5; perhaps TRBD2 as D (6 bases). The V end lost 3 bases, the J end lost 1 base, and 9 bases lay between the germline ends. This CDR3 has 14 amino acids. CDR3 nucleotides: TGTGCCAGCAGTTTGGAGGGATTCCAAGAGACCCAGTACTTC. This sequence encodes CASSLEGFQETQYF.